This paragraph reports one T cell receptor (beta chain). Its cognate antigen is unknown. Germline V gene lookup returns CDR1 SGHTA and CDR2 FQGNSA. V trimming: 5 bases; J trimming: 6 bases; junction bases outside the gene matches: 5. This CDR3 region has 14 residues. The primer mix had 60 Vbeta and 13 Jbeta primers. Assay: immunoSEQ multiplex PCR; the TCRdb copy retains only in-frame clones and omits some. The sample lists hundreds of thousands of clones, around 66% occurring once. This entry belongs to a study of cytomegalovirus exposure and HLA in healthy donors. As for the study in general: The Caucasian-associated ancestry cluster contained about 80% of the approximately 420 genotyped donors. Regarding the study as a whole: Because they were indistinguishable, some V segments, including TRBV6-2 and TRBV6-3, were excluded. A later analysis showed TCR association rates differing by HLA locus, peaking at DRB1 and lowest at HLA-C. There were about 160 TCR beta chains listed as cytomegalovirus-associated.

The material sequenced was PBMCs. This chain links TRBV7-2 with TRBJ2-1, with 9 bases that match TRBD2. This sequence was found in a female donor in good health and CMV-seronegative. The CDR3 here is CASSDWTSVNEQFF. In nucleotides, the CDR3 is TGTGCCAGCAGCGATTGGACTAGCGTCAATGAGCAGTTCTTC.